These 12 T cell receptor beta chains originate from one sample sequenced in a study of breast tumors, draining lymph nodes, adjacent tissues. TCRdb re-analysed the multiplex PCR reads in MiXCR, keeping a single row per CDR3 protein. Of 100,000 or so distinct CDR3 sequences in the sample, around 20% were seen once. Samples came from axillary lymph nodes draining the breast cancer. Sequencing input: axillary lymph node tissue. These TCRs come from a female donor with breast cancer. Some clones in this sample may be carry-over from other donors' samples.

As for this clonotype: It is likely a read error, because the conserved phenylalanine at the end of the CDR3 is missing. The V gene is TRBV19, the J gene TRBJ2-1; 11 bases fit TRBD1. The ends lost 6 bases at V and 4 bases at J; junction bases unmatched: 5. The CDR3 is 15 amino acids. The germline gives CDR1 LNHDA, CDR2 SQIVND (reference sequence). CDR3 in DNA: TGTGCCAGTAGCTCCGGGACAGGGGGTTACAATGAGCAGTTCTAC. Translating it yields CASSSGTGGYNEQFY.

This clonotype occurred many times. The rearrangement joins TRBV29-1 to TRBJ1-2; D not certain. Trimming left V 1 base short and J 6 bases short, with 15 bases between. CDR3 length equals 14 residues. Germline V CDR1 and CDR2: SQVTM, ANQGSEA. The CDR3 DNA sequence: TGCAGCGTTGAAGTAGGTACTTGGAGTCATGGCTACACCTTC. Its translation: CSVEVGTWSHGYTF.

This clonotype was seen ten or more times. The chain employs TRBV12-3 or TRBV12-4 and TRBJ2-7; 9 bases fit TRBD1. V shed 5 bases, J shed 2 bases, and the junction held 4 bases outside the gene matches. The CDR3 loop spans 14 amino acids. The CDR3 sequence is CASSPTGGAYEQYF. The CDR3, as DNA: TGTGCCAGCAGTCCGACAGGGGGTGCCTACGAGCAGTACTTC.

In this sample, this clonotype turned up many times. The rearrangement uses TRBV2 and TRBJ2-6; 12 bases are a match to TRBD1. Germline V gene data show CDR1 as SNHLY and CDR2 as FYNNEI. J gave up 4 bases and V 6 bases, and 7 bases lay outside the gene matches. CDR3 length equals 17 residues. CDR3: CASRPGQGADGANVLTF. Here the CDR3 DNA reads TGTGCCAGCAGACCGGGACAGGGGGCAGACGGGGCCAACGTCCTGACTTTC.

The J gene is TRBJ1-5, the V gene TRBV19, with D tentatively TRBD1 (5 bases). In germline, CDR1 is LNHDA, CDR2 SQIVND (reference sequence). This CDR3 comprises 13 residues. Trimming left V 6 bases short and J 4 bases short, with 10 bases between. The CDR3 bases are TGTGCCAGTAGCTGGACAATTAATCAGCCCCAGCATTTT. It encodes CASSWTINQPQHF.

This clonotype was counted at least ten times. V gene TRBV6-6 combines with J gene TRBJ2-7, with 12 bases that match TRBD1. Germline V gene data show CDR1 as MNHNY and CDR2 as SVGAGI (reference sequence). Germline trimming cut 4 bases from V and 5 bases from J; bases unmatched to any gene: 3. CDR3 length equals 14 residues. DNA for the CDR3: TGTGCCAGCAGTTGGGGACAGGGGGCCCACGAGCAGTACTTC. This encodes CASSWGQGAHEQYF.

At least ten counts were recorded for this clonotype. The V and J genes are TRBV12-3 or TRBV12-4 and TRBJ2-3; D possibly corresponds to TRBD2 (5 bases). V shed 6 bases and J shed 2 bases, with 9 bases lying between them. The CDR3 totals 13 residues. This CDR3 is CASRRRITDTQYF. In DNA form, the CDR3 reads TGTGCCAGCAGACGGAGGATCACAGATACGCAGTATTTT.

In the case of this clonotype: A much larger clone sits a single nucleotide away, making a read error possible. The CDR3 end shows no conserved phenylalanine or tryptophan, and so a read error is likely. The V and J genes are TRBV6-1 and TRBJ2-3, with D perhaps matching TRBD2 (7 bases). The CDR3 is 13 residues long. Trimming removed 8 bases at V and 0 bases at J, with 9 bases between. Per the germline V gene, CDR1 is MNHNS and CDR2 is SASEGT. CDR3 sequence: CASAGASTDTQYL. In DNA form, the CDR3 reads TGTGCCAGCGCGGGGGCTAGCACAGATACGCAGTATCTT.

The chain has TRBV19 and TRBJ2-7; the match to TRBD1 covers 8 bases. Germline V gives CDR1 LNHDA, CDR2 SQIVND (reference sequence). The junction had 7 bases not matched to a gene; V was cut back by 7 bases and J by 2 bases. The CDR3 is 14 residues long. CDR3: CASNTGTGPYEQYF. The CDR3 bases are TGTGCCAGTAATACTGGGACAGGCCCCTACGAGCAGTACTTC.

This clonotype was counted many times. The chain links TRBV5-1 to TRBJ1-6, with 7 positions matching TRBD1. The length of the CDR3 is 14 residues. After removal of 0 bases from V and 9 bases from J, the junction contained 3 bases not matched to a gene. Germline CDR1 reads SGHRS; CDR2 reads YFSETQ. The CDR3 loop is CASSLDRGGSPLHF. Written as DNA, the CDR3 is TGCGCCAGCAGCTTGGACAGGGGAGGTTCACCCCTCCACTTT.

In its sample, this clonotype was seen many times. The chain recombines TRBV12-3 or TRBV12-4 with TRBJ1-2; maybe TRBD1 (5 bases). Trimming stripped 3 bases from V and 6 bases from J, with 17 bases between. The CDR3 has 15 residues. The CDR3 sequence is CASSFPRPDTNGYTF. CDR3 bases: TGTGCCAGCAGTTTTCCCCGACCGGACACGAATGGCTACACCTTC.

In its sample, this clonotype was seen many times. The genes are TRBV28 and TRBJ2-2; 9 positions agree with TRBD2. The ends lost 5 bases at V and 6 bases at J; junction bases unmatched: 4. CDR3 length equals 14 residues. CDR1 is MDHEN and CDR2 is SYDVKM in the germline V gene. The CDR3 nucleotides are TGTGCCAGCAGTAGGACTAGCGCGGCCGGGGAGCTGTTTTTT. Amino acid sequence: CASSRTSAAGELFF.